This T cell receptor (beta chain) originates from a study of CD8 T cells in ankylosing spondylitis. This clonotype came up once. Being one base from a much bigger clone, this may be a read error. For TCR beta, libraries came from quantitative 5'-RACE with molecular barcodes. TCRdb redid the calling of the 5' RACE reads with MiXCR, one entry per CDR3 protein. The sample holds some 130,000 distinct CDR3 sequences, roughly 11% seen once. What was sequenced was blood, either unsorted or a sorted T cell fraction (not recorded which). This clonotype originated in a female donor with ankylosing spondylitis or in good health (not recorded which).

CDR3 region: CASSSSTGLEAQYF. CDR3 in DNA: TGTGCCAGCAGTTCCTCGACCGGTTTAGAGGCCCAGTACTTC. V is TRBV25-1 and J is TRBJ2-5; D ambiguous. The CDR3 contains 14 residues. Germline V gene sequence: CDR1 MGHDK, CDR2 SYGVNS.